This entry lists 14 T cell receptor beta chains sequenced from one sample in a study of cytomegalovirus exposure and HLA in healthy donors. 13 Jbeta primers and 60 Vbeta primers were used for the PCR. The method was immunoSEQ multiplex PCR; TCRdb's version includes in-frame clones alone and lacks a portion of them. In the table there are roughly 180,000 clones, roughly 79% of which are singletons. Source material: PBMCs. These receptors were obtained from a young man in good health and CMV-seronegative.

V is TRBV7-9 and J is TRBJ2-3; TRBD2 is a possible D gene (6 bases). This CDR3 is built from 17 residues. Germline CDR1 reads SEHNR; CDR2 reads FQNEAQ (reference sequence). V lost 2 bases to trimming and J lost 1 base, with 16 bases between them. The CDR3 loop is CASSLLFSGGGTDTQYF. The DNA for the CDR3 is TGTGCCAGCAGCTTATTGTTCTCTGGCGGGGGCACAGATACGCAGTATTTT.

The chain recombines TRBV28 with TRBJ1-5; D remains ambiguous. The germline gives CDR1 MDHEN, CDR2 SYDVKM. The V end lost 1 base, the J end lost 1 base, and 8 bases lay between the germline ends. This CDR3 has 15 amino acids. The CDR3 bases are TGTGCCAGCAGTTTATCCGGGTACAGCAATCAGCCCCAGCATTTT. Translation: CASSLSGYSNQPQHF.

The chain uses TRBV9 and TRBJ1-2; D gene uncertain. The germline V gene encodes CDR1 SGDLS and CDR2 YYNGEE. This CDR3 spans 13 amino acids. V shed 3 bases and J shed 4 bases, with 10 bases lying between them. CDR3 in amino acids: CASSGASPYGYTF. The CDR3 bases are TGTGCCAGCAGCGGCGCGAGCCCCTATGGCTACACCTTC.

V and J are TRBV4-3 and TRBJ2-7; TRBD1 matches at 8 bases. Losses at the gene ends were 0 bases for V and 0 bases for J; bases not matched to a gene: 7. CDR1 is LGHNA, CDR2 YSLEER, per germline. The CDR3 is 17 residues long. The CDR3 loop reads CASSQDQGQASSYEQYF. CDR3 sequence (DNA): TGCGCCAGCAGCCAAGATCAGGGACAGGCCTCCTCCTACGAGCAGTACTTC.

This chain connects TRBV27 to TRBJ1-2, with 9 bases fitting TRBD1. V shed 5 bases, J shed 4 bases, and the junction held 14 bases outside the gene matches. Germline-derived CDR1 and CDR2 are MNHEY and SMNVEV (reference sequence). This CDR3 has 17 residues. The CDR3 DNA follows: TGTGCCAGCAGTGCCATCCCCCCGGGACAGGGTGGCTATGGCTACACCTTC. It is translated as CASSAIPPGQGGYGYTF.

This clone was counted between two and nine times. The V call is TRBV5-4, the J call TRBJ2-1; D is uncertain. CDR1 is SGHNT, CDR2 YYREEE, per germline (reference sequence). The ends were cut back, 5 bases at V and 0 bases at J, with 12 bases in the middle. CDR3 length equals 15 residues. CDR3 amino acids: CASRPYSSSYNEQFF. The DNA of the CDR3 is TGTGCCAGCAGACCTTACTCAAGCTCCTACAATGAGCAGTTCTTC.

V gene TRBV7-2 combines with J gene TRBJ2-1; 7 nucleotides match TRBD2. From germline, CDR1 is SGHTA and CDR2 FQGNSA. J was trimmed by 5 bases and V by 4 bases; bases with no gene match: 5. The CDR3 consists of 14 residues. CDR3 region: CASSSGLVNNEQFF. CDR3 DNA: TGTGCCAGCAGCTCCGGACTAGTTAACAATGAGCAGTTCTTC.

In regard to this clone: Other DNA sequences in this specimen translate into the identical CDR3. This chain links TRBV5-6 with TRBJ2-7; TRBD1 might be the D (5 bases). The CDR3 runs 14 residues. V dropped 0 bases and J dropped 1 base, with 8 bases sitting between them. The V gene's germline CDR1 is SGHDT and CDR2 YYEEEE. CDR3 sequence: CASSLGQGSYEQYF. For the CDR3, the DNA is TGTGCCAGCAGCTTGGGTCAGGGTTCCTACGAGCAGTACTTC. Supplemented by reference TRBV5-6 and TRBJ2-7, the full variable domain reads DAGVTQSPTHLIKTRGQQVTLRCSPKSGHDTVSWYQQALGQGPQFIFQYYEEEERQRGNFPDRFSGHQFPNYSSELNVNALLLGDSALYLCASSLGQGSYEQYFGPGTRLTVT.

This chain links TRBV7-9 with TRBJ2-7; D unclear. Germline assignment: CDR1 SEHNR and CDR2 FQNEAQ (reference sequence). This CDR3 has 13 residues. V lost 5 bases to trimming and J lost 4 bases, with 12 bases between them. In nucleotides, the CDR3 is TGTGCCAGCAGCCCTCAGGTACAGTACGAGCAGTACTTC. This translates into CASSPQVQYEQYF.

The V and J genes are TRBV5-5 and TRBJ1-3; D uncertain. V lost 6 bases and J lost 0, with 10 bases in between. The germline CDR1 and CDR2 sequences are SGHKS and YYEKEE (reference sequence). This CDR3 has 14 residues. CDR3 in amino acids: CASTLRSSGNTIYF. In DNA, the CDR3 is TGTGCCAGCACCCTCCGGAGCTCTGGAAACACCATATATTTT.

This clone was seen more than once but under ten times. The CDR3 here is CASSTTGLYGYTF. The CDR3 DNA reads as TGTGCCAGCAGTACGACAGGGCTCTATGGCTACACCTTC. This rearrangement joins TRBV28 to TRBJ1-2; 7 nucleotides line up with TRBD1. This CDR3 has 13 residues. V was clipped by 5 bases and J by 4 bases; unmatched bases: 4. Per germline, CDR1 MDHEN and CDR2 SYDVKM.

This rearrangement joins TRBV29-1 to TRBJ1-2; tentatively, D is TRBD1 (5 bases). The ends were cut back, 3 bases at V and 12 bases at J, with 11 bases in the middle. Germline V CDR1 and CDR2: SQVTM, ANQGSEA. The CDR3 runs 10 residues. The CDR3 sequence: CSVDLQGNTF. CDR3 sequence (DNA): TGCAGCGTTGATTTGCAGGGCAACACCTTC.

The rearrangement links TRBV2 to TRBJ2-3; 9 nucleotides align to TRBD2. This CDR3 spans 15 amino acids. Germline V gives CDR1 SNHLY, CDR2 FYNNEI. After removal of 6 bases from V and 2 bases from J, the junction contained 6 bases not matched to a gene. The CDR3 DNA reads TGTGCCAGCAGGGACATAGCGGGGGCCACAGATACGCAGTATTTT. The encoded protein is CASRDIAGATDTQYF.

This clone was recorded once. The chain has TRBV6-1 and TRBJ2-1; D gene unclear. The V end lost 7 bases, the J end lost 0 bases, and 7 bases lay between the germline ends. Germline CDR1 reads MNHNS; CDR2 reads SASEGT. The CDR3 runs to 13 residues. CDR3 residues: CASTPSSYNEQFF. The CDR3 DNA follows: TGTGCCAGCACCCCGAGCTCCTACAATGAGCAGTTCTTC.